This passage covers 23 T cell receptor beta chains from one sample sequenced in a study of early T cells in non-severe SARS-CoV-2 infection. TCRdb itself ran the 5' RACE reads through MiXCR, one entry per CDR3 protein. The sample holds approximately 35,000 distinct CDR3 sequences; around 3.9% are singletons and the top ten take about 6.3%. Sequenced sample: whole blood. The receptors were sampled from an adult who was a healthcare worker with PCR-confirmed SARS-CoV-2 infection or an uninfected control (not recorded which).

This clonotype was counted at least ten times. V gene TRBV4-1 combines with J gene TRBJ1-2; TRBD1 matches at 11 bases. Germline values: CDR1 MGHRA, CDR2 YSYEKL. The CDR3 length is 16 residues. J gave up 5 bases and V 3 bases, and 8 bases lay outside the gene matches. DNA for the CDR3: TGCGCCAGCAGCCAGAGGACAGGGGGCGCGAAATATGGCTACACCTTC. Protein sequence: CASSQRTGGAKYGYTF.

This clonotype was detected many times. This rearrangement joins TRBV6-5 to TRBJ1-1; D is undetermined. V dropped 0 bases and J dropped 1 base, with 9 bases sitting between them. The CDR3 covers 15 residues. CDR1 is MNHEY and CDR2 is SVGAGI in the germline V gene. The DNA of the CDR3 is TGTGCCAGCAGTTACTCACATATAGGGAACACTGAAGCTTTCTTT. Its translation: CASSYSHIGNTEAFF.

This clonotype was detected many times. This chain connects TRBV30 to TRBJ2-7, with no clear D. The CDR3 is 11 amino acids. Per germline, CDR1 GTSNPN and CDR2 SVGIG (reference sequence). Between the trimmed V and J ends, which lost 0 bases and 2 bases, there was a span of 2 bases. The CDR3 coding sequence is TGTGCCTGGAGTGTAGCCTACGAGCAGTACTTC. Translating gives CAWSVAYEQYF.

This clonotype was seen repeatedly, ten times or more. The chain combines TRBV20-1 with TRBJ1-1; D uncertain. The CDR3 extends over 12 amino acids. V dropped 7 bases and J dropped 3 bases, with 12 bases sitting between them. CDR1 DFQATT and CDR2 SNEGSKA come from the germline V gene (reference sequence). CDR3 protein: CSVLLTDTEAFF. The CDR3, as DNA: TGCAGTGTTCTTTTGACTGACACTGAAGCTTTCTTT.

This clonotype was detected ten times or more. CDR3 amino acids: CASSVGVFEKLFF. Written as DNA, the CDR3 is TGTGCCAGCAGCGTAGGCGTCTTCGAAAAACTGTTTTTT. This chain links TRBV9 with TRBJ1-4; no clear D gene. Germline CDR1 and CDR2: SGDLS and YYNGEE. The ends were cut back, 0 bases at V and 8 bases at J, with 8 bases in the middle. The CDR3 covers 13 residues.

This clonotype has ten or more counts. V and J are TRBV7-3 and TRBJ1-1; tentatively, D is TRBD1 (5 bases). Germline assignment: CDR1 SGHTA and CDR2 FQGTGA. Trimming took off 1 base at V and 7 bases at J, with 10 bases between the two ends. This CDR3 is 13 amino acids long. The CDR3 spells CASSLNQGVEAFF. CDR3 nucleotide sequence: TGTGCCAGCAGCTTAAACCAGGGAGTTGAAGCTTTCTTT.

This clonotype showed up many times. The chain combines TRBV18 with TRBJ2-5, with D tentatively TRBD2 (6 bases). CDR1 and CDR2 (germline): KGHSH, LQKENI. V was shortened by 6 bases and J by 0 bases, with 17 bases between the two germline ends. The CDR3 is made up of 16 amino acids. The CDR3 sequence is CASSPRYRGDQETQYF. The DNA for the CDR3 is TGTGCCAGCTCGCCGAGATACCGCGGGGACCAAGAGACCCAGTACTTC.

The table lists this clonotype with many counts. This sequence joins TRBV12-3 or TRBV12-4 and TRBJ2-3; a possible D gene is TRBD2 (6 bases). CDR3 length equals 15 residues. Trimming shortened V by 6 bases and J by 3 bases, and 16 bases separated the two germline ends. CDR3 in DNA: TGTGCCAGCAGCCCGGAGGAGGGTTGGACAGATACGCAGTATTTT. Encoded protein: CASSPEEGWTDTQYF.

This clonotype was seen ten or more times. The rearrangement joins TRBV24-1 to TRBJ2-1, with D hard to call. Trimming cost V 2 bases and J 3 bases, with 10 bases left between them. Germline V lookup: CDR1 KGHDR, CDR2 SFDVKD. The CDR3 extends over 15 amino acids. The CDR3 loop is CATSDSGPRYNEQFF. The DNA of the CDR3 is TGTGCCACCAGTGATTCCGGGCCGCGCTACAATGAGCAGTTCTTC.

This clonotype showed up many times. The chain uses TRBV5-1 and TRBJ2-5; 8 positions match TRBD2. Germline assignment: CDR1 SGHRS and CDR2 YFSETQ. This CDR3 is built from 15 residues. J gave up 5 bases and V 2 bases, and 8 bases lay outside the gene matches. The CDR3 DNA reads TGCGCCAGCAGCTTCGGCAGCGGGAGTTTGGAGACCCAGTACTTC. Its protein product is CASSFGSGSLETQYF.

There are many counts of this clonotype. The V call is TRBV7-6, the J call TRBJ2-7; D is unresolved. Per the germline V gene, CDR1 is SGHVS and CDR2 is FNYEAQ. V lost 4 bases and J 3 bases, leaving 4 bases between the germline ends. CDR3 length: 11 residues. The CDR3 here is CASSSHYEQYF. The DNA for the CDR3 is TGTGCCAGCAGCTCCCACTACGAGCAGTACTTC.

The V and J genes are TRBV15 and TRBJ1-1; 11 positions agree with TRBD1. J gave up 4 bases and V 1 base, and 5 bases lay outside the gene matches. CDR3 length: 16 residues. Germline V lookup: CDR1 LNHNV, CDR2 YYDKDF (reference sequence). The CDR3 sequence: CATSRVTGTGGTEAFF. CDR3 coding DNA: TGTGCCACCAGCAGAGTCACTGGGACAGGGGGCACTGAAGCTTTCTTT.

This clonotype was counted between two and nine times. The J gene is TRBJ2-5, the V gene TRBV19, with 7 nucleotides matching TRBD1. J gave up 5 bases and V 6 bases, and 6 bases lay outside the gene matches. This CDR3 is 13 amino acids long. Germline V gives CDR1 LNHDA, CDR2 SQIVND (reference sequence). The CDR3 is CASRGRGKETQYF. The CDR3, as DNA: TGTGCCAGTAGGGGCAGGGGGAAGGAGACCCAGTACTTC.

The chain carries TRBV11-3 and TRBJ1-1, with 8 bases matching TRBD1. Germline lookup yields CDR1 SGHNT and CDR2 YENEEA. The CDR3 covers 14 residues. J gave up 14 bases and V 5 bases, and 16 bases lay outside the gene matches. The CDR3 bases are TGTGCCAGCAGCCTTGGACAGGGTATAGCTTGGGCCTTCTTT. Its protein is CASSLGQGIAWAFF.

Ten or more counts support this clonotype. The rearrangement uses TRBV6-1 and TRBJ2-3; 13 bases fit TRBD2. This CDR3 comprises 15 residues. Losses at the gene ends were 7 bases for V and 3 bases for J; bases not matched to a gene: 4. Germline V gene lookup returns CDR1 MNHNS and CDR2 SASEGT. CDR3 in DNA: TGTGCCAGCAACCCGGGACTAGCGGGAACAGATACGCAGTATTTT. Amino acid sequence: CASNPGLAGTDTQYF.

This clonotype was counted ten times or more. The CDR3 sequence: CASSYPDEQFF. DNA for the CDR3: TGTGCCAGCAGTTACCCGGACGAGCAGTTCTTC. The chain carries TRBV6-2 or TRBV6-3 and TRBJ2-1; D gene ambiguous. The CDR3 totals 11 residues. Trimming cost V 2 bases and J 10 bases, with 6 bases left between them. Germline-derived CDR1 and CDR2 are MNHEY and SVGEGT.

This clonotype was seen at least ten times. J is TRBJ2-4 and V is TRBV14; TRBD2 matches at 8 bases. CDR1 is SGHDN and CDR2 is FVKESK in the germline V gene. CDR3 size: 18 residues. V shed 0 bases, J shed 2 bases, and the junction held 9 bases outside the gene matches. The DNA of the CDR3 is TGTGCCAGCAGCCAAGATAAGAATAGCGGGAAATCCAAAAACATTCAGTACTTC. Translation: CASSQDKNSGKSKNIQYF.

This clonotype was seen many times. The rearrangement links TRBV20-1 to TRBJ2-5; 8 positions match TRBD1. The germline V gene encodes CDR1 DFQATT and CDR2 SNEGSKA (reference sequence). This CDR3 region has 15 residues. Losses at the gene ends were 0 bases for V and 4 bases for J; bases not matched to a gene: 7. The CDR3 spells CSARDSGQGLETQYF. CDR3 in DNA: TGCAGTGCTAGAGACAGCGGACAGGGTTTAGAGACCCAGTACTTC.

This clonotype was observed many times. The chain recombines TRBV19 with TRBJ2-7; TRBD1 might be the D (6 bases). This CDR3 is built from 17 residues. In germline, CDR1 is LNHDA, CDR2 SQIVND (reference sequence). With 5 bases removed from V and 2 bases from J, the gap between germline ends came to 22 bases. CDR3 nucleotide sequence: TGTGCCAGTAGTCCCCTTATTGGAGACAGGACCGCCTACGAGCAGTACTTC. Translated: CASSPLIGDRTAYEQYF.

This clonotype was detected ten times or more. The CDR3 sequence: CSAHLSGRAPNEQFF. The DNA for the CDR3 is TGCAGTGCTCACCTGAGCGGGAGGGCTCCCAATGAGCAGTTCTTC. The genes are TRBV20-1 and TRBJ2-1; 10 bases are a match to TRBD2. The trim removed 5 bases at V and 6 bases at J, leaving 10 bases unmatched. Germline V CDR1 and CDR2: DFQATT, SNEGSKA (reference sequence). This CDR3 is 15 amino acids long.

This clonotype was detected many times. This rearrangement joins TRBV19 to TRBJ1-6; perhaps TRBD1 as D (5 bases). V was pared by 7 bases and J by 0 bases, with 10 bases between. The CDR3 is made up of 15 amino acids. CDR1 is LNHDA and CDR2 is SQIVND in the germline V gene (reference sequence). This CDR3 reads CASKPTASYNSPLHF. DNA for the CDR3: TGTGCCAGTAAGCCGACAGCCTCCTATAATTCACCCCTCCACTTT.

This clonotype occurred many times. The chain uses TRBV6-1 and TRBJ2-3; possibly TRBD2 for D (6 bases). The CDR3 consists of 13 residues. V dropped 7 bases and J dropped 3 bases, with 11 bases sitting between them. Germline assignment: CDR1 MNHNS and CDR2 SASEGT. CDR3 sequence reads: CASKERATDTQYF. The CDR3 DNA is TGTGCCAGCAAGGAGCGGGCTACAGATACGCAGTATTTT.

There are many counts of this clonotype. Germline and junction disagree at one end, which may indicate a read error. J is TRBJ2-5 and V is TRBV6-1; D is undetermined. Per the germline V gene, CDR1 is MNHNS and CDR2 is SASEGT. The CDR3 has 10 amino acids. The CDR3 protein is CASREETQYF. Written as DNA, the CDR3 is TGTGCCAGCAGGGAAGAGACCCAGTACTTC.